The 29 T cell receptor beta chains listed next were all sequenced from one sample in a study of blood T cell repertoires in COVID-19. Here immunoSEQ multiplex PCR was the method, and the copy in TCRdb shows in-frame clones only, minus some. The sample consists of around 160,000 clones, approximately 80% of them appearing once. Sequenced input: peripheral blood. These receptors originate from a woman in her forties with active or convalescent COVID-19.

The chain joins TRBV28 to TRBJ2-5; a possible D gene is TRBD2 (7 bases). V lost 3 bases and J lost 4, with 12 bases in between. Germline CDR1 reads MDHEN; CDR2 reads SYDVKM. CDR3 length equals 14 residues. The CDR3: CASSLGGQVETQYF. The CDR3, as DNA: TGTGCCAGCAGTTTGGGGGGGCAGGTAGAGACCCAGTACTTC. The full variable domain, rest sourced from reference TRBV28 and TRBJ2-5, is DVKVTQSSRYLVKRTGEKVFLECVQDMDHENMFWYRQDPGLGLRLIYFSYDVKMKEKGDIPEGYSVSREKKERFSLILESASTNQTSMYLCASSLGGQVETQYFGPGTRLLVL.

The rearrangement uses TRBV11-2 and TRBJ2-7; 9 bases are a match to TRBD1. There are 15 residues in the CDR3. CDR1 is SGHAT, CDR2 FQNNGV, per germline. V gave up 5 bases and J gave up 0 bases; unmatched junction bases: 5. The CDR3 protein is CASSPDRGSSYEQYF. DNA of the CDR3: TGTGCCAGCAGCCCTGACAGGGGGAGCTCCTACGAGCAGTACTTC.

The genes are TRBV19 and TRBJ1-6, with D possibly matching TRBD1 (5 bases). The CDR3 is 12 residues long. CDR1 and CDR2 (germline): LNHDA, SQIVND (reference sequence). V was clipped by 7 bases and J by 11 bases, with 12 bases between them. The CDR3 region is CASKKTGAPLHF. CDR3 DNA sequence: TGTGCCAGTAAAAAAACGGGGGCACCCCTCCACTTT.

DNA of the CDR3: TGTGCCAGCCGGTCTAGCTCCTACGAGCAGTACTTC. It encodes CASRSSSYEQYF. The V gene is TRBV7-2, the J gene TRBJ2-7, with D unclear. Trimming took off 8 bases at V and 0 bases at J, with 8 bases between the two ends. The V gene's germline CDR1 is SGHTA and CDR2 FQGNSA. The length of the CDR3 is 12 residues.

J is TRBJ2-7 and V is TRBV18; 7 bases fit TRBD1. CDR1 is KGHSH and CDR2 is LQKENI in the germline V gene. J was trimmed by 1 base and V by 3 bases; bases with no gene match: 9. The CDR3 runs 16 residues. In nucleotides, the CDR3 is TGTGCCAGCTCACCTTTTGAGGCACAGGGGTCCTACGAGCAGTACTTC. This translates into CASSPFEAQGSYEQYF.

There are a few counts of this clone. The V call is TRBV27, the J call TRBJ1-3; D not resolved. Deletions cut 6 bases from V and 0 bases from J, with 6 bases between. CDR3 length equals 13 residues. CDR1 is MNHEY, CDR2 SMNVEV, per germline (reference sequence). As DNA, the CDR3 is TGTGCCAGCAGGGCCAACTCTGGAAACACCATATATTTT. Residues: CASRANSGNTIYF.

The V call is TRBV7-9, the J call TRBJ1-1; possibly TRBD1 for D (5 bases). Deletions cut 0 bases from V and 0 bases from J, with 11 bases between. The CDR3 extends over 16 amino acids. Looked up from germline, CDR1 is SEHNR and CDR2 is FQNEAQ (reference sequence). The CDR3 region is CASSLAGLPMNTEAFF. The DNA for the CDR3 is TGTGCCAGCAGCTTAGCGGGACTTCCGATGAACACTGAAGCTTTCTTT.

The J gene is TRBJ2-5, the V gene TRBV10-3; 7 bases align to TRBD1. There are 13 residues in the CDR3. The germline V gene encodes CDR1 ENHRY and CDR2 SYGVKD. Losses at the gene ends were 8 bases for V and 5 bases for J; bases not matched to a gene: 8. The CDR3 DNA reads TGTGCCATCTCGAAGGGGGCCACGGAGACCCAGTACTTC. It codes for CAISKGATETQYF.

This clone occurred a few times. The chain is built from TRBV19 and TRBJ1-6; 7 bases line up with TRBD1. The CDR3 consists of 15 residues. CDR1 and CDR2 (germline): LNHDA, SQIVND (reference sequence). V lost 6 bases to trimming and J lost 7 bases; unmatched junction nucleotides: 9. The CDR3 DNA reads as TGTGCCAGTAGCCCAATCGACAGGGAGAATTCACCCCTCCACTTT. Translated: CASSPIDRENSPLHF.

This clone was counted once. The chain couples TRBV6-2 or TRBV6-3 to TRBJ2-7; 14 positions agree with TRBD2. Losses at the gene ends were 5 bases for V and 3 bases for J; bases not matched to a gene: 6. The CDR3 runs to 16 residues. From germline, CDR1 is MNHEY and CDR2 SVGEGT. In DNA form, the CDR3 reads TGTGCCAGCAGTACCGGGACTAGCGGGAGACTCTACGAGCAGTACTTC. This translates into CASSTGTSGRLYEQYF.

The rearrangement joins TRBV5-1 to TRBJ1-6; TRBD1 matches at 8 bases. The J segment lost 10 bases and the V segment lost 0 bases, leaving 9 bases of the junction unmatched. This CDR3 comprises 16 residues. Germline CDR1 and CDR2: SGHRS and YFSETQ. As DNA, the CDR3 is TGCGCCAGCAGCTTGGGTGGAGGACAGGGTGTATCACCCCTCCACTTT. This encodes CASSLGGGQGVSPLHF.

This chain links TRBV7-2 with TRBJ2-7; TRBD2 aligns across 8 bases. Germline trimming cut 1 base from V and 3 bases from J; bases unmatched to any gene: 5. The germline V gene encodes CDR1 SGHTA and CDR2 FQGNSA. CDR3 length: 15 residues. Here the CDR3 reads CASSLEVGGDYEQYF. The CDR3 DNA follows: TGTGCCAGCAGCTTAGAGGTCGGGGGGGACTACGAGCAGTACTTC.

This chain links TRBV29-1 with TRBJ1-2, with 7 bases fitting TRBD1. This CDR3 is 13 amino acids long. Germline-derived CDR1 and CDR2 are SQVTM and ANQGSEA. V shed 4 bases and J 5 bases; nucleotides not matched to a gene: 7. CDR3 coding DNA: TGCAGCGTTGCTGGACAGGAGTGGTATGGCTACACCTTC. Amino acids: CSVAGQEWYGYTF.

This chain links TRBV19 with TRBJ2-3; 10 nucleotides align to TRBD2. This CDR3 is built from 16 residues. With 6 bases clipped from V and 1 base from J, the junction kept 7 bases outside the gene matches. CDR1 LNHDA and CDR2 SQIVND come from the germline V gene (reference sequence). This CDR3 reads CASRQSGGAGTDTQYF. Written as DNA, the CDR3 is TGTGCCAGTAGACAGAGCGGGGGGGCCGGCACAGATACGCAGTATTTT. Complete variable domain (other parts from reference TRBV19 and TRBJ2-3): DGGITQSPKYLFRKEGQNVTLSCEQNLNHDAMYWYRQDPGQGLRLIYYSQIVNDFQKGDIAEGYSVSREKKESFPLTVTSAQKNPTAFYLCASRQSGGAGTDTQYFGPGTRLTVL.

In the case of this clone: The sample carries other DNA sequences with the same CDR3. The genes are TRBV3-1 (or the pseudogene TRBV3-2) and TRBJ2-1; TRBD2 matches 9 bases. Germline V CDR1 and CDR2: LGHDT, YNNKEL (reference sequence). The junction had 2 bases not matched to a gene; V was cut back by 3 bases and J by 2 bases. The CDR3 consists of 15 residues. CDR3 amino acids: CASSHSGGPYNEQFF. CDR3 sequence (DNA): TGTGCCAGCAGCCATAGCGGGGGCCCCTACAATGAGCAGTTCTTC.

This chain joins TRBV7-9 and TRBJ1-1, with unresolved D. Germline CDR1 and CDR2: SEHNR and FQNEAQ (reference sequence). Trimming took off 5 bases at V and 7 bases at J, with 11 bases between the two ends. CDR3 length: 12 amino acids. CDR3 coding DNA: TGTGCCAGCAGCCCCGGTCCGCTTGAAGCTTTCTTT. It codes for CASSPGPLEAFF.

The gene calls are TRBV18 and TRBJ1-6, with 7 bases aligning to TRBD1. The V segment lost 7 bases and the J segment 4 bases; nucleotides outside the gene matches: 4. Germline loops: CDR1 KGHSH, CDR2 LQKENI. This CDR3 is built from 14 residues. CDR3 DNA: TGTGCCAGCTGCGGGACAGCTTATAATTCACCCCTCCACTTT. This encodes CASCGTAYNSPLHF. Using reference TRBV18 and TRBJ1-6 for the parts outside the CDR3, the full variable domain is NAGVMQNPRHLVRRRGQEARLRCSPMKGHSHVYWYRQLPEEGLKFMVYLQKENIIDESGMPKERFSAEFPKEGPSILRIQQVVRGDSAAYFCASCGTAYNSPLHFGNGTRLTVT.

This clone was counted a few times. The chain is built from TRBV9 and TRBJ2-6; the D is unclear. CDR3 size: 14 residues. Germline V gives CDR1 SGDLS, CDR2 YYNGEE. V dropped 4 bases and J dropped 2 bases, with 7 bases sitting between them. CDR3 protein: CASSSVAGANVLTF. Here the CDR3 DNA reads TGTGCCAGCAGCTCCGTCGCTGGGGCCAACGTCCTGACTTTC.

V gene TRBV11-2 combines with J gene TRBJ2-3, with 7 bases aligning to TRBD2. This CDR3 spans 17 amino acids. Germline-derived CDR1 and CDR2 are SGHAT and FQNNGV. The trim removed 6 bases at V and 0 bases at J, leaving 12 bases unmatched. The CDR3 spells CASRVVGERGSTDTQYF. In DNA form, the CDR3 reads TGTGCCAGCAGGGTAGTAGGGGAGCGGGGTAGCACAGATACGCAGTATTTT.

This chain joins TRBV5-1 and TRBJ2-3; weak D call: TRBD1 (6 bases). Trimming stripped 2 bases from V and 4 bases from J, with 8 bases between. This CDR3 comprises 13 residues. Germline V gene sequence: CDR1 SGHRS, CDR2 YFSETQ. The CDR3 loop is CASSFGQPDTQYF. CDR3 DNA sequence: TGCGCCAGCAGCTTCGGACAGCCAGATACGCAGTATTTT.

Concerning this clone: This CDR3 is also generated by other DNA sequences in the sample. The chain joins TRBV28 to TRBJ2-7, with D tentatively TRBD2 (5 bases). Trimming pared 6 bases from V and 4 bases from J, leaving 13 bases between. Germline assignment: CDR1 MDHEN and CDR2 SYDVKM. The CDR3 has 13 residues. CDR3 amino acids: CASRGPGSYEQYF. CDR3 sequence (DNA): TGTGCCAGCAGAGGGCCGGGAAGTTACGAGCAGTACTTC.

The CDR3 region has the DNA TGTGCCAGCAGCTTGAAACTAGGGGGCTACACCTTC. It is translated as CASSLKLGGYTF. The V call is TRBV28, the J call TRBJ1-2; D uncertain. The CDR3 is 12 amino acids. The ends were cut back, 6 bases at V and 8 bases at J, with 13 bases in the middle. Germline-derived CDR1 and CDR2 are MDHEN and SYDVKM.

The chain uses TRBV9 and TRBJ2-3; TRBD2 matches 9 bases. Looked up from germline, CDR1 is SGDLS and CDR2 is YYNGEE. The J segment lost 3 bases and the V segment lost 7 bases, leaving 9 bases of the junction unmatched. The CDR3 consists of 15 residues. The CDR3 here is CASSWREGFTDTQYF. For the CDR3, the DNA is TGTGCCAGCTCCTGGCGGGAGGGCTTTACAGATACGCAGTATTTT.

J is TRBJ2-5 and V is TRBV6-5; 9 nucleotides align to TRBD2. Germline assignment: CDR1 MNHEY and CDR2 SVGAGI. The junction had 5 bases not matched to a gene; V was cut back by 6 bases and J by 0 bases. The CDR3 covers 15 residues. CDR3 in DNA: TGTGCCAGCAGCCGGCGGGGGGGAAACCAAGAGACCCAGTACTTC. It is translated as CASSRRGGNQETQYF.

CDR3 sequence: CASSYGRGMSPLHF. In DNA, the CDR3 is TGTGCCAGCAGTTACGGCAGGGGAATGTCACCCCTCCACTTT. The chain combines TRBV6-5 with TRBJ1-6; D is possibly TRBD1 (6 bases). Germline CDR1 is MNHEY and CDR2 is SVGAGI. The CDR3 has 14 amino acids. V lost 2 bases to trimming and J lost 10 bases, with 12 bases between them.

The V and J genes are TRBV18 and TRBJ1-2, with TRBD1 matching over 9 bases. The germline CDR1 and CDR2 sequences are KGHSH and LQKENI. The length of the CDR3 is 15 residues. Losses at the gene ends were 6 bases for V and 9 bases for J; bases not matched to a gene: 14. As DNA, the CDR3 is TGTGCCAGCTCGACTGGACAGGGGAGTGTGGGGAGCTACACCTTC. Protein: CASSTGQGSVGSYTF.

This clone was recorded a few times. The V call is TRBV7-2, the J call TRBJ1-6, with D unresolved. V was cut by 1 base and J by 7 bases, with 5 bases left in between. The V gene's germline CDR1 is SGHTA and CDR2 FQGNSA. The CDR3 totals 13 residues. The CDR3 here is CASSLGSNSPLHF. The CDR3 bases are TGTGCCAGCAGCTTAGGTTCAAATTCACCCCTCCACTTT.

CDR3 sequence (DNA): TGTGCCAGCAGCTTAGGCCTTCTATTAACCTATGGCTACACCTTC. Its protein is CASSLGLLLTYGYTF. The V and J genes are TRBV7-8 and TRBJ1-2; D remains ambiguous. V lost 1 base to trimming and J lost 4 bases, with 13 bases between them. This CDR3 has 15 amino acids. The germline V gene has CDR1 SGHVS and CDR2 FQNEAQ.

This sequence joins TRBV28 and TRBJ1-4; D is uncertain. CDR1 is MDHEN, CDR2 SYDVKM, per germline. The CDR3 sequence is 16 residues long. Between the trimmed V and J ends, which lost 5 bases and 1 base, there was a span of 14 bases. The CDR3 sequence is CASSPLGSLTNEKLFF. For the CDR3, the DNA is TGTGCCAGCAGTCCCCTGGGCAGCCTAACTAATGAAAAACTGTTTTTT.